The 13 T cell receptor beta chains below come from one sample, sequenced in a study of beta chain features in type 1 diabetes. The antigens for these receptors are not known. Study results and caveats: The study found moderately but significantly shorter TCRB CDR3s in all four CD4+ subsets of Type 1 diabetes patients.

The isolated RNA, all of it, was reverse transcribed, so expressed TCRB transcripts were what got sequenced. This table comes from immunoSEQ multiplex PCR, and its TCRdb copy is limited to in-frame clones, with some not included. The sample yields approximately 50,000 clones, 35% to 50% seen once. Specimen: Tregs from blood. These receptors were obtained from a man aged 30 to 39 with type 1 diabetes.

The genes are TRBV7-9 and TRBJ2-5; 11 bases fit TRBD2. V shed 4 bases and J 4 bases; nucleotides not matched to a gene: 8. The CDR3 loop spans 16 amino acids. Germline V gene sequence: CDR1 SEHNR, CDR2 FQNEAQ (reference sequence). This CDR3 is CASSYHSGRERETQYF. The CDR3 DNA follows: TGTGCCAGCAGCTATCATAGCGGGAGGGAGCGAGAGACCCAGTACTTC.

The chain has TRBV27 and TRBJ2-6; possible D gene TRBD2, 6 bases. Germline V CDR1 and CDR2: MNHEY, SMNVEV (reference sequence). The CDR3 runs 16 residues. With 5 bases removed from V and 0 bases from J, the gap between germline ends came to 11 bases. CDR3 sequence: CASSPRGSSGANVLTF. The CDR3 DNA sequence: TGTGCCAGCAGTCCACGGGGGAGCTCTGGGGCCAACGTCCTGACTTTC.

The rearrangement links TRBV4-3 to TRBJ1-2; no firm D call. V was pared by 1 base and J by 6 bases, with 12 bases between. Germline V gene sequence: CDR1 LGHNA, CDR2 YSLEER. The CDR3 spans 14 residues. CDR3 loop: CASSQVLNYDGYTF. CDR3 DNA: TGCGCCAGCAGCCAAGTACTTAACTACGATGGCTACACCTTC.

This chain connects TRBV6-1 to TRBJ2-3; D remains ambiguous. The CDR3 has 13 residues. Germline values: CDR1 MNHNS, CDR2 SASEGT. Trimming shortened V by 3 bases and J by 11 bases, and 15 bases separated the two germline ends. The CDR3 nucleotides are TGTGCCAGCAGTGAGGGCCCGGAACTGGTGCAGTATTTT. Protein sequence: CASSEGPELVQYF.

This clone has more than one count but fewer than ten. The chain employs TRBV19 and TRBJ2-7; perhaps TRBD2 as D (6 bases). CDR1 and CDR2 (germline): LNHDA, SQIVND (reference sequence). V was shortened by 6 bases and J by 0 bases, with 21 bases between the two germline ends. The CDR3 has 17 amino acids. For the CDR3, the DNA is TGTGCCAGTAGCCTCGCGGCGGGCGGGACGAGCTCCTACGAGCAGTACTTC. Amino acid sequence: CASSLAAGGTSSYEQYF.

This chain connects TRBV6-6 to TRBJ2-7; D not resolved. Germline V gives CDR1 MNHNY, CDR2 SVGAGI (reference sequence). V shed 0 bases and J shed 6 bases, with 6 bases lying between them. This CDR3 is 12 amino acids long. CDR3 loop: CASSYSSFEQYF. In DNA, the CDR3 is TGTGCCAGCAGTTACTCGAGTTTCGAGCAGTACTTC.

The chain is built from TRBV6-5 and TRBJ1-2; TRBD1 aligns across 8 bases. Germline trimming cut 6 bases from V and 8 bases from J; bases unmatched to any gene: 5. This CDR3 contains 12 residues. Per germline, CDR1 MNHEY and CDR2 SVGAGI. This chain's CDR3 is CASSPQGAGYTF. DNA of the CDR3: TGTGCCAGCAGCCCCCAGGGGGCCGGCTACACCTTC.

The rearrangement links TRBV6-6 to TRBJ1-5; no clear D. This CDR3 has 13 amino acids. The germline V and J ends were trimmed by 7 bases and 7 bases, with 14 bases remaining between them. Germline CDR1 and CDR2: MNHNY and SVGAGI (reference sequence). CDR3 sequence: CASKSEVYQPQHF. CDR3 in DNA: TGTGCCAGCAAATCGGAGGTCTACCAGCCCCAGCATTTT.

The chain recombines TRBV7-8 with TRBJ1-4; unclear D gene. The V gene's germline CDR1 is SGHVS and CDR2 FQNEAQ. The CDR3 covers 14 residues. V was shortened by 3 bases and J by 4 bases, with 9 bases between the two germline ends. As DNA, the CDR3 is TGTGCCAGCAGCTTCGGCGGAGATAATGAAAAACTGTTTTTT. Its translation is CASSFGGDNEKLFF.

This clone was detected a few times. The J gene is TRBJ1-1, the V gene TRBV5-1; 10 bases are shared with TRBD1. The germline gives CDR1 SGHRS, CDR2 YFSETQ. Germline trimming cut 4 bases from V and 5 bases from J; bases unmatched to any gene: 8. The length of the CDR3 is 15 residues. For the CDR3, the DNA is TGCGCCAGCAGCCGGATAGACAGGGGGCAAACTGAAGCTTTCTTT. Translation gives CASSRIDRGQTEAFF.

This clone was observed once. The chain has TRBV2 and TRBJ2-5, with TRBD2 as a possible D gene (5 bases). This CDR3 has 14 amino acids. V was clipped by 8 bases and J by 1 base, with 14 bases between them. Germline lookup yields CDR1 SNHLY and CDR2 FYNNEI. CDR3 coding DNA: TGTGCCAGCCAGACTAACAACATCCAAGAGACCCAGTACTTC. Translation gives CASQTNNIQETQYF.

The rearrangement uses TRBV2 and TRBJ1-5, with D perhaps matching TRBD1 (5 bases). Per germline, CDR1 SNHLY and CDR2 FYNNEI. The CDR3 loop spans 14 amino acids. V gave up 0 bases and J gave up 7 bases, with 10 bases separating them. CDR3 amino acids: CASSEAWGDQPQHF. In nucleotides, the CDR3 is TGTGCCAGCAGTGAAGCTTGGGGCGACCAGCCCCAGCATTTT. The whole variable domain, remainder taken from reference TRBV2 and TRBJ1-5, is EPEVTQTPSHQVTQMGQEVILRCVPISNHLYFYWYRQILGQKVEFLVSFYNNEISEKSEIFDDQFSVERPDGSNFTLKIRSTKLEDSAMYFCASSEAWGDQPQHFGDGTRLSIL.

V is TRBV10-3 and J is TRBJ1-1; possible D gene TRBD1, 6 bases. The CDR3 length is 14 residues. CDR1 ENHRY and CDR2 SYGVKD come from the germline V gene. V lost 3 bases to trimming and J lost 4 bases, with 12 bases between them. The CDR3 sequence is CAISDAQGTTEAFF. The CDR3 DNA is TGTGCCATCAGTGATGCCCAGGGGACCACTGAAGCTTTCTTT.